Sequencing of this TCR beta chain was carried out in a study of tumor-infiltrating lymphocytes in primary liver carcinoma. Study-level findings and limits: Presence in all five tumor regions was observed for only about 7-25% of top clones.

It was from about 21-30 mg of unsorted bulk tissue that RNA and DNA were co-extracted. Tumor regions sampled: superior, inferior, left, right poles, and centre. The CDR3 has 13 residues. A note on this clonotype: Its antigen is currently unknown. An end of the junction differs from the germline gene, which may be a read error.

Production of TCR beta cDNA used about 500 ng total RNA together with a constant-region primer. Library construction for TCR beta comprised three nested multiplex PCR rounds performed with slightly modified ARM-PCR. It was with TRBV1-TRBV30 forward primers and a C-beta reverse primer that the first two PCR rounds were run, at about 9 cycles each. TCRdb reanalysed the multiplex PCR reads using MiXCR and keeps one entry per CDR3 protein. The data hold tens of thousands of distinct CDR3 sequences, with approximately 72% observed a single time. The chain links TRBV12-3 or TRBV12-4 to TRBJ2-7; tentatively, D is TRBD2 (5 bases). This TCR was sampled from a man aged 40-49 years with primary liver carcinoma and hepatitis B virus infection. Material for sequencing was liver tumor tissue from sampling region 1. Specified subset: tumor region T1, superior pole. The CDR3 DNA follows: TGTGCCAGGACCCGACGGGAATACTGCGAGCAATACTTC. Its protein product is CARTRREYCEQYF.